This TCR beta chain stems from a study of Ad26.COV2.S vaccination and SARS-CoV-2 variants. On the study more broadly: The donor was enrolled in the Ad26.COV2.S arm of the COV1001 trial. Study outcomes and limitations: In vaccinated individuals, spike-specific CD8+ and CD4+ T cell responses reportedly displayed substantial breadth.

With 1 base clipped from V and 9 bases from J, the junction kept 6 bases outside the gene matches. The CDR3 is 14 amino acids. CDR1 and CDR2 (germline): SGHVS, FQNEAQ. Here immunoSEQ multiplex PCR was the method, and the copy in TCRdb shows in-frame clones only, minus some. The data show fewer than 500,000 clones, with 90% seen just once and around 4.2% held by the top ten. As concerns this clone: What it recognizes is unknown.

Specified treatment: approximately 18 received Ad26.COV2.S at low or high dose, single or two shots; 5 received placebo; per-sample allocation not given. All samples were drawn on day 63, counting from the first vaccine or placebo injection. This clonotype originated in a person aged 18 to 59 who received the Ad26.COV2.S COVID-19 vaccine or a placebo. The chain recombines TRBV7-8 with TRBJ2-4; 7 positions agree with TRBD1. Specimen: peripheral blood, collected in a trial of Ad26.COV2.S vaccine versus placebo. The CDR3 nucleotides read TGTGCCAGCAGCTTAGGACAGGGAATCGGCATTCAGTACTTC. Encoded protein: CASSLGQGIGIQYF.